This TCR beta chain appears in the sequencing data of a study of cytomegalovirus exposure and HLA in healthy donors. Study-level results: A later analysis linked some 18,000 TCR beta sequences to HLA alleles at 0.05 false discovery rate.

Germline V CDR1 and CDR2: GTSNPN, SVGIG (reference sequence). This CDR3 region has 12 residues. Between the trimmed V and J ends, which lost 1 base and 4 bases, there was a span of 8 bases. Healthy individuals who donated bone marrow served as the donors. Remarks on this clone: Its antigen is not identified.

Vbeta (60) and Jbeta (13) primers were used in the PCR. Original analysis: Unique TCR beta chains totaled some 88 million in a later count, with around 11 million of them shared. Sequencing was performed with immunoSEQ multiplex PCR; in TCRdb, only in-frame clones are kept and a portion is missing. V, J and clone size are taken as reported in that table, and D and trimming were inferred from the DNA itself. This sample yields 63,000 or so clones, of which around 80% are seen a single time; roughly 4.7% belongs to the top ten. The V call is TRBV30, the J call TRBJ2-7; weak D call: TRBD1 (5 bases). This receptor was obtained from a woman younger than 45 in good health and CMV-seronegative. Material: PBMCs. The CDR3 spells CAWSDQGYEQYF. In DNA form, the CDR3 reads TGTGCCTGGAGTGATCAGGGTTACGAGCAGTACTTC. Full variable domain (rest looked up from reference TRBV30 and TRBJ2-7): SQTIHQWPATLVQPVGSPLSLECTVEGTSNPNLYWYRQAAGRGLQLLFYSVGIGQISSEVPQNLSASRPQDRQFILSSKKLLLSDSGFYLCAWSDQGYEQYFGPGTRLTVT.